One T cell receptor beta chain is described in this entry. Its specificity is unknown. This sample is drawn from a study of cytomegalovirus exposure and HLA in healthy donors. Overall study context: The use of the same platform for the roughly 110 validation repertoires and the 550 to 850 first-cohort repertoires was reported by a later analysis.

Whole-study results and caveats: First-cohort TCR clusters were later found to tend to co-occur in the approximately 120 validation repertoires. Most TCR sequences were seen very rarely across donors, but some public TCRs occurred in many.

The CDR3 runs 15 residues. CDR1 and CDR2 (germline): SGHDN, FVKESK. V shed 9 bases and J shed 2 bases, with 19 bases lying between them. Clones were read by immunoSEQ multiplex PCR, and TCRdb kept only the in-frame ones, dropping some. This table holds about 150,000 clones, just over 85% found once. The chain recombines TRBV14 with TRBJ1-2; D ambiguous. Sample: PBMCs. The sequence came from a human donor in good health. The CDR3 sequence is CASSPGGSWNYGYTF. The DNA of the CDR3 is TGTGCCAGTTCTCCTGGAGGGTCTTGGAACTATGGCTACACCTTC.